Sequencing of this TCR beta chain was carried out in a study of T-cell memory formation after mild COVID-19. The CDR3 extends over 15 amino acids. Germline V gene data show CDR1 as LNHDA and CDR2 as SQIVND (reference sequence). V dropped 5 bases and J dropped 1 base, with 12 bases sitting between them. Turning to this clonotype: The antigen is unknown.

Constant-segment primers and 5'RACE yielded cDNA libraries for TCR alpha and TCR beta, each carrying sample barcodes and UMIs. TCRdb analysed the 5' RACE reads with MiXCR anew, one entry per CDR3 protein. The sample contains 360,000 or so distinct CDR3 sequences, around 27% of which appear only once. The study, taken as a whole, reports: CD4+ clones that contracted lay mainly in CM and EM; CD8+ ones lay in EMRA.

The sample was PBMCs or a T cell subset sorted from them (not recorded which). This TCR was recovered from an adult woman who had mild COVID-19 (a few samples of this study predate the infection). Cell type and time point are not known. The chain links TRBV19 to TRBJ1-5, with D maybe TRBD1 (6 bases). DNA for the CDR3: TGTGCCAGTAGTGAAGGGGGTTCGAGCAATCAGCCCCAGCATTTT. Translating gives CASSEGGSSNQPQHF.